The next 9 T cell receptor beta chains were all read from a single sample in a study of early T cells in non-severe SARS-CoV-2 infection. One entry per CDR3 protein results from TCRdb running MiXCR on the 5' RACE reads. The sample contains under 95,000 distinct CDR3 sequences, 12% of which appear only once. Material for sequencing was whole blood. These receptor sequences come from an adult who was a healthcare worker with PCR-confirmed SARS-CoV-2 infection or an uninfected control (not recorded which).

This clonotype was counted a single time. V usage is TRBV27 and J usage is TRBJ1-5; 7 bases map to TRBD1. CDR3 length: 16 amino acids. V lost 6 bases to trimming and J lost 1 base; unmatched junction nucleotides: 9. Germline loops: CDR1 MNHEY, CDR2 SMNVEV (reference sequence). This chain's CDR3 is CASSAEARGSNQPQHF. CDR3 coding DNA: TGTGCCAGCAGCGCCGAGGCCAGGGGGAGCAATCAGCCCCAGCATTTT.

The sample holds one count of this clonotype. As DNA, the CDR3 is TGTGCCAGCAGCCCCCCCGGAGGACACGGGGGAGGCTACACCTTC. This translates into CASSPPGGHGGGYTF. The V call is TRBV7-9, the J call TRBJ1-2; TRBD1 is a possible D gene (5 bases). This CDR3 is built from 15 residues. V lost 5 bases and J lost 8, with 21 bases in between. Germline values: CDR1 SEHNR, CDR2 FQNEAQ (reference sequence).

This clonotype came up many times. The rearrangement links TRBV5-1 to TRBJ1-1, with a weak D call TRBD1 (6 bases). The CDR3 length is 13 residues. Deletions cut 3 bases from V and 8 bases from J, with 14 bases between. Germline assignment: CDR1 SGHRS and CDR2 YFSETQ. CDR3 DNA sequence: TGCGCCAGCAGCTCGGGGGCGCGGGGCGAAGCTTTCTTT. It specifies CASSSGARGEAFF.

The sample holds many counts of this clonotype. The J gene is TRBJ1-6, the V gene TRBV11-2; possibly TRBD1 for D (5 bases). The V end was cut by 0 bases, the J end by 8 bases, with 8 bases between. The V gene's germline CDR1 is SGHAT and CDR2 FQNNGV. The CDR3 is made up of 14 amino acids. CDR3 DNA sequence: TGTGCCAGCAGCTTAGATAGAGGGGATTCACCCCTCCACTTT. It is translated as CASSLDRGDSPLHF. Full variable domain (missing parts from reference TRBV11-2 and TRBJ1-6): EAGVAQSPRYKIIEKRQSVAFWCNPISGHATLYWYQQILGQGPKLLIQFQNNGVVDDSQLPKDRFSAERLKGVDSTLKIQPAKLEDSAVYLCASSLDRGDSPLHFGNGTRLTVT.

This clonotype was detected a few times. This chain connects TRBV5-1 to TRBJ2-1; D not certain. V was clipped by 0 bases and J by 8 bases, with 12 bases between them. Germline values: CDR1 SGHRS, CDR2 YFSETQ. This CDR3 spans 14 amino acids. This chain's CDR3 is CASSLAQVTDEQFF. CDR3 in DNA: TGCGCCAGCAGCTTGGCCCAGGTTACCGATGAGCAGTTCTTC.

This chain uses TRBV20-1 with TRBJ1-3, with D maybe TRBD1 (6 bases). Per germline, CDR1 DFQATT and CDR2 SNEGSKA (reference sequence). V lost 3 bases and J 4 bases, leaving 13 bases between the germline ends. This CDR3 contains 14 residues. The CDR3 DNA sequence: TGCAGTGCTAGTCGTCCGGGGGCAGGAAACACCATATATTTT. Translation: CSASRPGAGNTIYF.

V usage is TRBV18 and J usage is TRBJ1-2; 10 bases fit TRBD1. Losses at the gene ends were 1 base for V and 4 bases for J; bases not matched to a gene: 6. This CDR3 is 16 amino acids long. The germline CDR1 and CDR2 sequences are KGHSH and LQKENI. The CDR3 nucleotides are TGTGCCAGCTCACCACGACAGGACAGGGGGGGCTATGGCTACACCTTC. Translated, it gives CASSPRQDRGGYGYTF. Supplemented by reference TRBV18 and TRBJ1-2, the full variable domain reads NAGVMQNPRHLVRRRGQEARLRCSPMKGHSHVYWYRQLPEEGLKFMVYLQKENIIDESGMPKERFSAEFPKEGPSILRIQQVVRGDSAAYFCASSPRQDRGGYGYTFGSGTRLTVV.

J is TRBJ2-7 and V is TRBV29-1; 10 bases line up with TRBD2. V lost 3 bases, J lost 4 bases, and 6 bases stayed unmatched. Germline V CDR1 and CDR2: SQVTM, ANQGSEA. The CDR3 spans 14 residues. CDR3 coding DNA: TGCAGCGTTGACCTAGCGGGAGTTGGGTACGAGCAGTACTTC. Translated: CSVDLAGVGYEQYF.

This chain links TRBV18 with TRBJ2-1; maybe TRBD2 (6 bases). Trimming cost V 3 bases and J 10 bases, with 10 bases left between them. This CDR3 spans 12 amino acids. CDR1 is KGHSH and CDR2 is LQKENI in the germline V gene. This chain's CDR3 is CASSPAAGEQFF. The DNA of the CDR3 is TGTGCCAGCTCACCGGCGGCGGGGGAGCAGTTCTTC.